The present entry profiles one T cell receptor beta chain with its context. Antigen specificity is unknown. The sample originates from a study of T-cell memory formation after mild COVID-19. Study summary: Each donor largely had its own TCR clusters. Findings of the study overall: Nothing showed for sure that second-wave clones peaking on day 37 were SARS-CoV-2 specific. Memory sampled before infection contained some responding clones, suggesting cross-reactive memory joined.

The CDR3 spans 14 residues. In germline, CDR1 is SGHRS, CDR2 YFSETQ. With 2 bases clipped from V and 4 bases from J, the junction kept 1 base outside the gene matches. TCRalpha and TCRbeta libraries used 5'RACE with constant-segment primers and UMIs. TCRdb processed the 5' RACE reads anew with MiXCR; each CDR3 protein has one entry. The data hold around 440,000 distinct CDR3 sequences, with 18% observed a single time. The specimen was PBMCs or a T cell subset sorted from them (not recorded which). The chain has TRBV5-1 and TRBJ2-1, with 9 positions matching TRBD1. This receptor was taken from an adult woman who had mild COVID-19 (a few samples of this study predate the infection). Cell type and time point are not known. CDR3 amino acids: CASSFGQGYNEQFF. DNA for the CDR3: TGCGCCAGCAGCTTCGGACAGGGGTACAATGAGCAGTTCTTC. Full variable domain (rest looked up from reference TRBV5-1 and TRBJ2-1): KAGVTQTPRYLIKTRGQQVTLSCSPISGHRSVSWYQQTPGQGLQFLFEYFSETQRNKGNFPGRFSGRQFSNSRSEMNVSTLELGDSALYLCASSFGQGYNEQFFGPGTRLTVL.